This T cell receptor beta chain was found in a study of T cell responses to AZD1222 COVID-19 vaccine. CDR1 LNHNV and CDR2 YYDKDF come from the germline V gene (reference sequence). This CDR3 comprises 16 residues. J gave up 0 bases and V 1 base, and 6 bases lay outside the gene matches. Profiling relied on immunoSEQ multiplex PCR, and the TCRdb table lists in-frame clones only, not all of them. The data contain 130,000 to 150,000 clones, 85% to 90% of them singletons. The input for sequencing was peripheral blood, taken 28 days after the second AZD1222 dose. This chain uses TRBV15 with TRBJ2-7, with 7 bases fitting TRBD1. The TCR was taken from an adult who received the AZD1222 COVID-19 vaccine. CDR3 sequence: CATSRGWGQSSYEQYF. CDR3 nucleotide sequence: TGTGCCACCAGCAGAGGGTGGGGACAGAGCTCCTACGAGCAGTACTTC.